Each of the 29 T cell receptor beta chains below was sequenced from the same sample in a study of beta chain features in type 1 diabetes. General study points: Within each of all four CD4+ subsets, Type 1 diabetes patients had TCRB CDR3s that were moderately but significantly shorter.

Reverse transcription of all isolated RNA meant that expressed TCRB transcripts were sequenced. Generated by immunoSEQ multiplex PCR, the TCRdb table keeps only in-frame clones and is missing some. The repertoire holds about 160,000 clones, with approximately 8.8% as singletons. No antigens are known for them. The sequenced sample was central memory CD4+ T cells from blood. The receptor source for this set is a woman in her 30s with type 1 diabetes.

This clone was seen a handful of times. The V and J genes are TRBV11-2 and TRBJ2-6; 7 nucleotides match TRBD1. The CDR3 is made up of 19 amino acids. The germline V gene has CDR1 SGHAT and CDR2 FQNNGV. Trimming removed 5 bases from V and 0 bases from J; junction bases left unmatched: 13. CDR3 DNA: TGTGCCAGCAGCCTGAGGGCAACGGGACAGATCTCTGGGGCCAACGTCCTGACTTTC. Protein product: CASSLRATGQISGANVLTF. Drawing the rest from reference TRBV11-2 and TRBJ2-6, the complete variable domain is EAGVAQSPRYKIIEKRQSVAFWCNPISGHATLYWYQQILGQGPKLLIQFQNNGVVDDSQLPKDRFSAERLKGVDSTLKIQPAKLEDSAVYLCASSLRATGQISGANVLTFGAGSRLTVL.

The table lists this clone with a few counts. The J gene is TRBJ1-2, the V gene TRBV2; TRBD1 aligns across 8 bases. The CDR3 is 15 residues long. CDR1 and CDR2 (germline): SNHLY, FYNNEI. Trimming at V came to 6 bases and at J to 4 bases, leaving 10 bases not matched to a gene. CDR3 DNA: TGTGCCAGCAGAGGACAGGGTGCCACGTTCTATGGCTACACCTTC. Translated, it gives CASRGQGATFYGYTF.

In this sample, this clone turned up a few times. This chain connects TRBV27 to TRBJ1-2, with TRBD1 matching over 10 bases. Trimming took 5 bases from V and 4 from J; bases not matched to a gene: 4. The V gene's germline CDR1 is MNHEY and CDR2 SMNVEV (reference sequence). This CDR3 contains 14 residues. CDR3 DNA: TGTGCCAGCAGTCTGACAGGGGGCGGCTATGGCTACACCTTC. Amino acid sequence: CASSLTGGGYGYTF.

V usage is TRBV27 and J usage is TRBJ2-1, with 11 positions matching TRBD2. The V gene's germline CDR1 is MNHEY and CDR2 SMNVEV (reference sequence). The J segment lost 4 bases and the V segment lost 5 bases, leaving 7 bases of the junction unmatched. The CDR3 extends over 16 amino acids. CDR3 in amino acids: CASSTTGTSGYNEQFF. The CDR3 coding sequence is TGTGCCAGCAGTACTACCGGGACTAGCGGATACAATGAGCAGTTCTTC.

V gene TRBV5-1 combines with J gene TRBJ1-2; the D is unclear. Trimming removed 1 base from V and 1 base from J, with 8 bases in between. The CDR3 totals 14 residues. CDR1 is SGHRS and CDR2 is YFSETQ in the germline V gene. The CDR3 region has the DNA TGCGCCAGCAGCTTGTCGGGTGATAACTATGGCTACACCTTC. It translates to CASSLSGDNYGYTF. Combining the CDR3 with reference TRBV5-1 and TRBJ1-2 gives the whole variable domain KAGVTQTPRYLIKTRGQQVTLSCSPISGHRSVSWYQQTPGQGLQFLFEYFSETQRNKGNFPGRFSGRQFSNSRSEMNVSTLELGDSALYLCASSLSGDNYGYTFGSGTRLTVV.

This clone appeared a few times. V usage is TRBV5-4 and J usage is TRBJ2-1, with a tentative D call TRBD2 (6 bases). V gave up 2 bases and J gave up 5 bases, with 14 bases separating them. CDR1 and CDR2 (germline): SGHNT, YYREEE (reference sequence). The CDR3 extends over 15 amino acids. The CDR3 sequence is CASSFGSPGDNEQFF. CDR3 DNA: TGTGCCAGCAGCTTTGGGAGTCCGGGAGACAATGAGCAGTTCTTC.

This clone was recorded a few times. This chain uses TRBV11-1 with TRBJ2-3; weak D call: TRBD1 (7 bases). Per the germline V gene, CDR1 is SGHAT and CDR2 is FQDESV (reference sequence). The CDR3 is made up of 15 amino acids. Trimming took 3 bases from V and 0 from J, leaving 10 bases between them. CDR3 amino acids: CASSFQGGSTDTQYF. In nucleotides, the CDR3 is TGTGCCAGCAGCTTTCAGGGGGGCAGCACAGATACGCAGTATTTT.

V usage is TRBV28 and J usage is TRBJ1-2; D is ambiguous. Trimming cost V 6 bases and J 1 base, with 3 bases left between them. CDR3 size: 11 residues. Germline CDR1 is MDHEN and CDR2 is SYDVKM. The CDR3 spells CASSYNYGYTF. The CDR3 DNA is TGTGCCAGCAGCTATAACTATGGCTACACCTTC.

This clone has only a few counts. The CDR3 coding sequence is TGTGCCAGCAGCGTAGTCAGGAACACTGAAGCTTTCTTT. It codes for CASSVVRNTEAFF. The V and J genes are TRBV9 and TRBJ1-1; no clear D gene. This CDR3 region has 13 residues. The V end lost 0 bases, the J end lost 1 base, and 4 bases lay between the germline ends. The V gene's germline CDR1 is SGDLS and CDR2 YYNGEE.

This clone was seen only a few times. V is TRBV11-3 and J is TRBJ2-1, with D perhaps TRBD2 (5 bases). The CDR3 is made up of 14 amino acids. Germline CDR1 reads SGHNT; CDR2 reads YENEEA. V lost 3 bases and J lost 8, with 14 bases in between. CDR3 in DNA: TGTGCCAGCAGCTTTCAGAGGGATAGCGATGAGCAGTTCTTC. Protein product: CASSFQRDSDEQFF.

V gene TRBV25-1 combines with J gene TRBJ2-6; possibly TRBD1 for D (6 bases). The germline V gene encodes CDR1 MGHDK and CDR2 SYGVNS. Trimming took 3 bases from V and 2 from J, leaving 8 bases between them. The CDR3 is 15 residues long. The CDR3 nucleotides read TGTGCCAGCAGTGAGGGGGCAGCTGGGGCCAACGTCCTGACTTTC. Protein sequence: CASSEGAAGANVLTF.

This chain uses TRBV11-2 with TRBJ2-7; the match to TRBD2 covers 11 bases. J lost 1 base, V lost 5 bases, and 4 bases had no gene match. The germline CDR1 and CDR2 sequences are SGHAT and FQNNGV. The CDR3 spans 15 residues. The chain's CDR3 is CASSASSGGSYEQYF. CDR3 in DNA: TGTGCCAGCAGCGCCTCTAGCGGGGGGTCCTACGAGCAGTACTTC. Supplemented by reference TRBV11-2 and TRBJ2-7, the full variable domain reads EAGVAQSPRYKIIEKRQSVAFWCNPISGHATLYWYQQILGQGPKLLIQFQNNGVVDDSQLPKDRFSAERLKGVDSTLKIQPAKLEDSAVYLCASSASSGGSYEQYFGPGTRLTVT.

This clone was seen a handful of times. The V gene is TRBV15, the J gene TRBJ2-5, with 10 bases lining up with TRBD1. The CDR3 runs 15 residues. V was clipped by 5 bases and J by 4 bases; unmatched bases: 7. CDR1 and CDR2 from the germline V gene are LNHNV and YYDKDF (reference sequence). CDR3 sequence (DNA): TGTGCCACCAGCCCGGGACAGGGGACCAGAGAGACCCAGTACTTC. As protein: CATSPGQGTRETQYF.

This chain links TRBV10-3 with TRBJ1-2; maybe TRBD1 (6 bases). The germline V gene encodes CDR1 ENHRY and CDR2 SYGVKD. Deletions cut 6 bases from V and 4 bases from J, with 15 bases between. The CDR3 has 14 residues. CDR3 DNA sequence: TGTGCCATCAGGGATACAGGGTCCCTCTATGGCTACACCTTC. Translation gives CAIRDTGSLYGYTF.

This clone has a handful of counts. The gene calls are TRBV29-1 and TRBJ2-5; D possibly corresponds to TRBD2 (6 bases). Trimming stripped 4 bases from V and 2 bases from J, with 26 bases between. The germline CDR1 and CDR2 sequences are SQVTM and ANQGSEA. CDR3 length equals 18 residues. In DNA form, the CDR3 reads TGCAGCGTTGTAGGATCCCCGTTAAGAGTGACTAGACAAGAGACCCAGTACTTC. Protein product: CSVVGSPLRVTRQETQYF. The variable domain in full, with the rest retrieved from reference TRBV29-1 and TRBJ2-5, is SAVISQKPSRDICQRGTSLTIQCQVDSQVTMMFWYRQQPGQSLTLIATANQGSEATYESGFVIDKFPISRPNLTFSTLTVSNMSPEDSSIYLCSVVGSPLRVTRQETQYFGPGTRLLVL.

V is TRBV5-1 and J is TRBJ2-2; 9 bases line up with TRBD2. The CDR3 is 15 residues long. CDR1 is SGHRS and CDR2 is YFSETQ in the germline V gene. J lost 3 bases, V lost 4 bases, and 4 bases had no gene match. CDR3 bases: TGCGCCAGCAGCCCCTTAGCGGGAGACACCGGGGAGCTGTTTTTT. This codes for CASSPLAGDTGELFF.

CDR3 sequence (DNA): TGTGCCAGTAGTATCCAGGGGCCGAACACTGAAGCTTTCTTT. It encodes CASSIQGPNTEAFF. The rearrangement uses TRBV19 and TRBJ1-1; the D gene is possibly TRBD1 (6 bases). V shed 3 bases and J shed 1 base, with 9 bases lying between them. CDR1 LNHDA and CDR2 SQIVND come from the germline V gene (reference sequence). There are 14 residues in the CDR3.

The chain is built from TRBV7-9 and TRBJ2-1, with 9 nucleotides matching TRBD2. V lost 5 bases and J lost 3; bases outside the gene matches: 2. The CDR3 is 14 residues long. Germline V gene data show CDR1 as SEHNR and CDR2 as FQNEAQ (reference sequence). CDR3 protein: CASSISGSYNEQFF. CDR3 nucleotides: TGTGCCAGCAGCATTAGCGGGAGCTACAATGAGCAGTTCTTC. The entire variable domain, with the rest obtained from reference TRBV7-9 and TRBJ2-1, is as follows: DTGVSQNPRHKITKRGQNVTFRCDPISEHNRLYWYRQTLGQGPEFLTYFQNEAQLEKSRLLSDRFSAERPKGSFSTLEIQRTEQGDSAMYLCASSISGSYNEQFFGPGTRLTVL.

In DNA form, the CDR3 reads TGCAGCGTTGATTGGGAGGAAGAGACCCAGTACTTC. Protein: CSVDWEEETQYF. The chain couples TRBV29-1 to TRBJ2-5, with D perhaps TRBD2 (6 bases). The V and J ends lost 3 bases and 3 bases respectively, with 8 bases between them. Germline-derived CDR1 and CDR2 are SQVTM and ANQGSEA. This CDR3 has 12 residues.

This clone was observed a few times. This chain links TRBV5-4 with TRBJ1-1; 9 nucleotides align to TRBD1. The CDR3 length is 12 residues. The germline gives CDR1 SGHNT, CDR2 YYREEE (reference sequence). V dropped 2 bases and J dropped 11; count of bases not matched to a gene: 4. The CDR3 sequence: CASSFTGGSAFF. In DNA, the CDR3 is TGTGCCAGCAGCTTTACAGGGGGCTCGGCTTTCTTT.

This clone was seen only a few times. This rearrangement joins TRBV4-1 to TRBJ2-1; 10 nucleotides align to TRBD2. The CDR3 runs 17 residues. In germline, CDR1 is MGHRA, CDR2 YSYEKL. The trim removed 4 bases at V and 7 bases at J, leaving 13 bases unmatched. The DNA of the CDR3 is TGCGCCAGCAGCCGATTAGGACTAGCGGCTACATTGAATGAGCAGTTCTTC. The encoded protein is CASSRLGLAATLNEQFF.

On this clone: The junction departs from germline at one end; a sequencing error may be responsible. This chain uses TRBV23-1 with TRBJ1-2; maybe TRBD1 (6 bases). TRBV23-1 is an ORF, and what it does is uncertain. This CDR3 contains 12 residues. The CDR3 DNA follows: TGCGCCAGCCCCTCAGTCATCCCCAGGGGACGCTTC. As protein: CASPSVIPRGRF.

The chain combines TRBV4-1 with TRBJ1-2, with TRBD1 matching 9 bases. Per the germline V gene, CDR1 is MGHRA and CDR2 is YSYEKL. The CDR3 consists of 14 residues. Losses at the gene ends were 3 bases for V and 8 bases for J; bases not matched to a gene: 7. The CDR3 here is CASSHPGQGRGYTF. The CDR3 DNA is TGCGCCAGCAGCCACCCGGGACAGGGACGAGGCTACACCTTC.

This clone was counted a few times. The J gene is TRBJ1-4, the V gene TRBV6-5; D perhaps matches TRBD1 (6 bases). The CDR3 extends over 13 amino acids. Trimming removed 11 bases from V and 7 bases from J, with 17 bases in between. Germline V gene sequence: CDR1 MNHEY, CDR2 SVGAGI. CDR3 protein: CAGHRVAGEKLFF. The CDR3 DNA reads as TGTGCCGGACACAGGGTAGCAGGTGAAAAACTGTTTTTT.

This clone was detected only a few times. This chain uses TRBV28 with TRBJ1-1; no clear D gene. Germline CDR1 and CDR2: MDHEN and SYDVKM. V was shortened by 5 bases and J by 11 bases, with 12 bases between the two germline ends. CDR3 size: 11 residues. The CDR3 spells CASSDRRAAFF. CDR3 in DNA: TGTGCCAGCAGTGATCGGAGAGCGGCTTTCTTT.

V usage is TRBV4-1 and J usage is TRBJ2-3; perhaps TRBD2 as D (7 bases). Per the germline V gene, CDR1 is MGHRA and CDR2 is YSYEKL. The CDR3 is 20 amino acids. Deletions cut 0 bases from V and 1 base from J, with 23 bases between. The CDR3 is CASSQESPTWGRGGTDTQYF. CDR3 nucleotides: TGCGCCAGCAGCCAAGAGTCGCCCACATGGGGGAGGGGGGGCACAGATACGCAGTATTTT.

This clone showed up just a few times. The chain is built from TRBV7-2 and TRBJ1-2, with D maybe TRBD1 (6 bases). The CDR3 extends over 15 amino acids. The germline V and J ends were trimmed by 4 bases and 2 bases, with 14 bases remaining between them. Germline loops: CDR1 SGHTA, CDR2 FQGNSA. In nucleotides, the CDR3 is TGTGCCAGCAGCTCCCGGACAGTAACCAACTATGGCTACACCTTC. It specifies CASSSRTVTNYGYTF.

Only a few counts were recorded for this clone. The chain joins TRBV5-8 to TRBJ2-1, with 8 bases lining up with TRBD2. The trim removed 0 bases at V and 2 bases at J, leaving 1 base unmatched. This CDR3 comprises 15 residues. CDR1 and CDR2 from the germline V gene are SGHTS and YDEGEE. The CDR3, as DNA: TGTGCCAGCAGCTTGGCCGGGAGGGCCTACAATGAGCAGTTCTTC. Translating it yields CASSLAGRAYNEQFF. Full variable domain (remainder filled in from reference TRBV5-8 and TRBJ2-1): EAGVTQSPTHLIKTRGQQATLRCSPISGHTSVYWYQQALGLGLQFLLWYDEGEERNRGNFPPRFSGRQFPNYSSELNVNALELEDSALYLCASSLAGRAYNEQFFGPGTRLTVL.

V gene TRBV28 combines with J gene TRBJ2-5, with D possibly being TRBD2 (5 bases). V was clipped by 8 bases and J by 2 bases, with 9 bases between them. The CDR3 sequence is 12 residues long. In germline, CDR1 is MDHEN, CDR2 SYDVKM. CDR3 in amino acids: CASGEGQETQYF. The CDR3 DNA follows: TGTGCCAGCGGTGAGGGTCAAGAGACCCAGTACTTC.